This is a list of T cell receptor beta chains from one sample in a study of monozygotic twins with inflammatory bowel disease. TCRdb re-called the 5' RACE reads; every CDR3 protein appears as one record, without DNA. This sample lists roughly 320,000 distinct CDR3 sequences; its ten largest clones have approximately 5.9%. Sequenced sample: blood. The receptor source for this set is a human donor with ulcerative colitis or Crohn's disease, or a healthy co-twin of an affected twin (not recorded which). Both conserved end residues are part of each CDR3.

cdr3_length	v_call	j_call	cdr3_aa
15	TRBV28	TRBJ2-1	CASSVRGTFRHEQFF
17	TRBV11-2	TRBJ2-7	CASSLDPPSGGRTGQYF
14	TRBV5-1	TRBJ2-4	CASSHQGSPTIQYF
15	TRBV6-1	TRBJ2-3	CASSLQGGAGDTQYF
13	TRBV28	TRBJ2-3	CAIGPPATDTQYF
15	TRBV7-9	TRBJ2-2	CASSLFYAQSGELFF
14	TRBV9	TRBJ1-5	CASSRLQGNQPQHF
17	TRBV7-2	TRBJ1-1	CASSLRRSGTGDTEAFF
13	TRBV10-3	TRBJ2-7	CAISGTSGSQGYF
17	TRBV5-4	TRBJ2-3	CASSLRQLRASTDTQYF
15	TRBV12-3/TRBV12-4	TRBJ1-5	CASSLGGTGYQPQHF
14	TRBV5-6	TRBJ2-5	CASSLVFKEETQYF
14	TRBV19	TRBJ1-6	CASSSQGSASPLHF
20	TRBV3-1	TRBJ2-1	CASSQDLGLAGGSSYNEQFF